Below are 9 T cell receptor beta chains sequenced from a single sample in a study of control samples from healthy donors and cancer patients. The method was immunoSEQ multiplex PCR; TCRdb's version includes in-frame clones alone and lacks a portion of them. The sample holds just over 150,000 clones, about 94% seen once. The sequenced sample consisted of blood. These receptors were taken from a woman aged 40 to 50 in good health.

A single count supports this clone. The chain joins TRBV7-3 to TRBJ2-7; D call uncertain. Germline assignment: CDR1 SGHTA and CDR2 FQGTGA. V lost 2 bases and J 4 bases, leaving 9 bases between the germline ends. The CDR3 contains 13 residues. In nucleotides, the CDR3 is TGTGCCAGCAGCTTAGGGTTCGGTTACGAGCAGTACTTC. Amino acids: CASSLGFGYEQYF.

There are a few counts of this clone. The same CDR3 also results from other DNA sequences found in this sample. This chain uses TRBV9 with TRBJ1-1; 11 positions agree with TRBD1. V gave up 4 bases and J gave up 2 bases; unmatched junction bases: 4. There are 15 residues in the CDR3. Germline values: CDR1 SGDLS, CDR2 YYNGEE. CDR3: CASSPWTGGNTEAFF. CDR3 bases: TGTGCCAGCAGCCCATGGACAGGGGGCAACACTGAAGCTTTCTTT. Based on the CDR3 plus reference TRBV9 and TRBJ1-1, the full variable domain is DSGVTQTPKHLITATGQRVTLRCSPRSGDLSVYWYQQSLDQGLQFLIQYYNGEERAKGNILERFSAQQFPDLHSELNLSSLELGDSALYFCASSPWTGGNTEAFFGQGTRLTVV.

The J gene is TRBJ2-5, the V gene TRBV6-1, with D maybe TRBD2 (6 bases). Germline V gene data show CDR1 as MNHNS and CDR2 as SASEGT. V was cut by 2 bases and J by 6 bases, with 13 bases left in between. The CDR3 contains 14 residues. The CDR3 protein is CASSESYGGKTQYF. CDR3 nucleotide sequence: TGTGCCAGCAGTGAATCTTACGGGGGAAAGACCCAGTACTTC.

The V gene is TRBV6-5, the J gene TRBJ2-5, with 7 bases lining up with TRBD2. V dropped 6 bases and J dropped 3; count of bases not matched to a gene: 10. The CDR3 is 15 amino acids. In germline, CDR1 is MNHEY, CDR2 SVGAGI. The CDR3 sequence is CASSPRGRGEETQYF. The CDR3 DNA reads as TGTGCCAGCAGCCCCCGCGGACGGGGGGAAGAGACCCAGTACTTC.

The rearrangement joins TRBV20-1 to TRBJ1-3; D gene unclear. Germline CDR1 reads DFQATT; CDR2 reads SNEGSKA (reference sequence). Trimming took off 3 bases at V and 0 bases at J, with 9 bases between the two ends. The CDR3 consists of 14 residues. CDR3 DNA sequence: TGCAGTGCTAGTAACCTCGGCTCTGGAAACACCATATATTTT. Translating it yields CSASNLGSGNTIYF.

The rearrangement joins TRBV11-3 to TRBJ2-2; D tentatively reads TRBD1 or TRBD2 (5 bases each). CDR3 length: 14 residues. Germline V gene data show CDR1 as SGHNT and CDR2 as YENEEA. V lost 3 bases to trimming and J lost 4 bases, with 9 bases between them. The CDR3 loop is CASSLGVGTGELFF. CDR3 bases: TGTGCCAGCAGCTTGGGGGTGGGCACCGGGGAGCTGTTTTTT.

CDR3 nucleotide sequence: TGTGCCAGCAGGATGGACCGGAGAGGTGGATCACCCCTCCACTTT. It codes for CASRMDRRGGSPLHF. The genes are TRBV2 and TRBJ1-6; D unclear. V lost 6 bases to trimming and J lost 10 bases, with 19 bases between them. The CDR3 has 15 amino acids. The germline gives CDR1 SNHLY, CDR2 FYNNEI.

The rearrangement links TRBV6-2 or TRBV6-3 to TRBJ2-5; tentative D call: TRBD2 (5 bases). V lost 4 bases, J lost 1 base, and 13 bases lay in between. Germline assignment: CDR1 MNHEY and CDR2 SVGEGT. The CDR3 consists of 15 residues. Here the CDR3 reads CASSSTDGLQETQYF. For the CDR3, the DNA is TGTGCCAGCAGTTCCACCGACGGACTCCAAGAGACCCAGTACTTC.

V and J are TRBV7-2 and TRBJ1-6, with a weak D call TRBD1 (5 bases). The CDR3 length is 15 residues. With 1 base removed from V and 4 bases from J, the gap between germline ends came to 8 bases. Germline V gene sequence: CDR1 SGHTA, CDR2 FQGNSA. The CDR3 DNA reads TGTGCCAGCAGCTTAGTAGGGGTTTATAATTCACCCCTCCACTTT. It yields the protein CASSLVGVYNSPLHF.